These T cell receptor beta chains were read from a single sample in a study of beta chain features in type 1 diabetes. Method: immunoSEQ multiplex PCR; TCRdb's copy keeps in-frame clones and lacks some. The sample includes nearly 700,000 clones, 13% of them seen just once. Sequenced: naive CD4+ T cells from blood. These receptors were taken from a man between 18 and 29 years old with type 1 diabetes. CDR3s include the opening cysteine and the closing phenylalanine or tryptophan. A D gene is named only where the DNA matches it firmly. Clone size appears in some rows only: once, few, many, or a class for an expanded clone.

CDR3 protein,CDR3 DNA,J gene,clone size,V gene,D gene
CASSHAPRSKIPSGYTF,TGTGCCAGCAGCCACGCCCCCCGGTCAAAAATTCCGTCTGGCTACACCTTC,TRBJ1-2,few,TRBV14,.
CASSVARGSGGPGEQFF,TGTGCCAGCAGCGTAGCTAGGGGTAGCGGGGGGCCGGGTGAGCAGTTCTTC,TRBJ2-1,.,TRBV9,TRBD2
CASSLWGAIPANTGELFF,TGCGCCAGCAGCTTATGGGGGGCAATACCAGCGAACACCGGGGAGCTGTTTTTT,TRBJ2-2,.,TRBV5-1,.
CAWSAHYEQYF,TGTGCCTGGAGTGCACACTACGAGCAGTACTTC,TRBJ2-7,.,TRBV30,.
CASSRQGYEQYF,TGTGCCAGCTCCCGACAGGGCTACGAGCAGTACTTC,TRBJ2-7,.,TRBV7-9,TRBD1
CASSDTSNQPQHF,TGTGCCAGCAGTGACACGAGCAATCAGCCCCAGCATTTT,TRBJ1-5,few,TRBV6-5,.
CASSLDRSSLIGYTF,TGTGCCAGCAGTTTGGACAGGTCGTCCCTAATTGGCTACACCTTC,TRBJ1-2,.,TRBV7-2,TRBD1
CASSISGVDYEQYF,TGTGCCAGCAGTATCAGCGGAGTCGACTACGAGCAGTACTTC,TRBJ2-7,few,TRBV28,.
CASSHQQRPNTGELFF,TGTGCTAGCAGCCACCAACAGAGACCGAACACCGGGGAGCTGTTTTTT,TRBJ2-2,.,TRBV7-7,.
CASSPGLVYGYTF,TGTGCCAGCAGCCCGGGACTGGTCTATGGCTACACCTTC,TRBJ1-2,.,TRBV11-2,.
CASSLASGPADTQYF,TGTGCCAGCAGCTTAGCCTCAGGGCCGGCAGATACGCAGTATTTT,TRBJ2-3,.,TRBV7-2,.
CASSLFSGTSGGYEQYF,TGTGCCAGCAGCCTGTTCTCCGGGACTAGCGGGGGTTACGAGCAGTACTTC,TRBJ2-7,.,TRBV5-6,TRBD2
CASSPRSSGDTQYF,TGTGCCAGCAGCCCTCGTAGTAGCGGGGATACGCAGTATTTT,TRBJ2-3,few,TRBV4-2,TRBD2
CAWSVTFGSINEKLFF,TGTGCCTGGAGTGTGACTTTTGGCAGCATCAATGAAAAACTGTTTTTT,TRBJ1-4,.,TRBV30,.
CSVVTGVTSEAFF,TGCAGCGTGGTAACTGGCGTCACTTCAGAGGCTTTCTTT,TRBJ1-1,.,TRBV29-1,.
CASSPRFFGNQPQHF,TGTGCCAGTAGTCCGCGGTTTTTCGGCAATCAGCCCCAGCATTTT,TRBJ1-5,.,TRBV19,.
CASSRAGKVNTEAFF,TGTGCCAGTAGTAGGGCAGGGAAAGTGAACACTGAAGCTTTCTTT,TRBJ1-1,once,TRBV19,.
CASSYIWEETQYF,TGTGCCAGCAGTTACATCTGGGAAGAGACCCAGTACTTC,TRBJ2-5,few,TRBV6-6,.
CASSMGSGRETQYF,TGTGCCAGCAGCATGGGGTCAGGGAGGGAGACCCAGTACTTC,TRBJ2-5,.,TRBV5-4,.
CASSLPWPEESGYTF,TGTGCCAGCAGCCTTCCGTGGCCGGAGGAGTCTGGCTACACCTTC,TRBJ1-2,few,TRBV7-9,.
CASGVPQPQHF,TGTGCCAGCGGAGTCCCCCAGCCCCAGCATTTT,TRBJ1-5,few,TRBV2,.
CSVVAGGPDEQFF,TGCAGCGTTGTAGCGGGGGGGCCCGATGAGCAGTTCTTC,TRBJ2-1,.,TRBV29-1,TRBD2
CSGPGSSYNEQFF,TGCAGCGGCCCAGGGAGCTCCTACAATGAGCAGTTCTTC,TRBJ2-1,few,TRBV29-1,.
CAWSRGADRADTQYF,TGTGCCTGGAGTAGGGGGGCGGATAGGGCAGATACGCAGTATTTT,TRBJ2-3,.,TRBV30,.
CASSLWGRDTYEQYF,TGTGCCAGCAGTTTATGGGGACGCGACACCTACGAGCAGTACTTC,TRBJ2-7,.,TRBV28,.
CASRTGGSYEQYF,TGTGCCAGCAGGACAGGAGGATCCTACGAGCAGTACTTC,TRBJ2-7,.,TRBV6-1,.
CASSPDSARPQHF,TGTGCCAGCAGCCCAGACAGTGCGCGGCCCCAGCATTTT,TRBJ1-5,once,TRBV6-1,.
CASSRIGTGGSYNEQFF,TGTGCCAGCAGCCGAATCGGGACAGGGGGCTCCTACAATGAGCAGTTCTTC,TRBJ2-1,few,TRBV13,TRBD1
CAISESGRVDYGYTF,TGTGCCATCAGTGAGTCGGGCAGGGTCGACTATGGCTACACCTTC,TRBJ1-2,.,TRBV10-3,.
CAISGQGAYEQYF,TGTGCCATCAGTGGACAGGGGGCCTACGAGCAGTACTTC,TRBJ2-7,.,TRBV10-3,TRBD1
CASSLEGMGTEAFF,TGTGCCAGCAGCTTAGAAGGGATGGGCACTGAAGCTTTCTTT,TRBJ1-1,.,TRBV7-9,.
CATSPPRGMNTEAFF,TGTGCCACCAGCCCTCCTCGGGGGATGAACACTGAAGCTTTCTTT,TRBJ1-1,few,TRBV15,.
CASSGGQANIQYF,TGTGCCAGCAGTGGAGGACAGGCCAACATTCAGTACTTC,TRBJ2-4,.,TRBV6-1,TRBD1
CASSYIGETQYF,TGTGCCAGCAGTTACATCGGAGAGACCCAGTACTTC,TRBJ2-5,few,TRBV6-5,.
CAISSGTSGIGDTQYF,TGTGCCATCAGTTCCGGGACTAGTGGGATTGGAGATACGCAGTATTTT,TRBJ2-3,.,TRBV10-3,TRBD2
CASSLGDRTYEQYF,TGTGCCAGCAGCTTAGGGGACAGGACCTACGAGCAGTACTTC,TRBJ2-7,.,TRBV11-2,TRBD1
CASSSDREADTQYF,TGCGCCAGCAGCTCCGACAGGGAAGCAGATACGCAGTATTTT,TRBJ2-3,few,TRBV5-1,TRBD1
CASGVVQGQGSNQPQHF,TGTGCTAGTGGTGTGGTGCAGGGGCAAGGGAGCAATCAGCCCCAGCATTTT,TRBJ1-5,.,TRBV12-5,.
CASSLESREQFF,TGTGCCAGCAGCTTAGAATCGCGAGAGCAGTTCTTC,TRBJ2-1,few,TRBV7-9,.
CASSQWGGASFFNYGYTF,TGTGCCAGCAGCCAATGGGGAGGGGCGAGTTTTTTTAACTATGGCTACACCTTC,TRBJ1-2,few,TRBV7-2,.
CASSKESQGGGNTEAFF,TGTGCCAGCAGCAAAGAGTCGCAGGGTGGGGGGAACACTGAAGCTTTCTTT,TRBJ1-1,.,TRBV21-1,.
CAISDPTSTSTDTQYF,TGTGCCATCAGCGACCCGACTAGCACAAGCACAGATACGCAGTATTTT,TRBJ2-3,.,TRBV10-3,TRBD2
CASNQGQRFGQYF,TGTGCCAGCAACCAGGGCCAGCGCTTTGGGCAGTACTTC,TRBJ2-7,few,TRBV28,.
CASRQQVAYNEQFF,TGCGCCAGCAGGCAACAGGTCGCCTACAATGAGCAGTTCTTC,TRBJ2-1,few,TRBV5-1,.
CASSWPTFFTEAFF,TGTGCCAGCAGTTGGCCCACCTTTTTCACTGAAGCTTTCTTT,TRBJ1-1,.,TRBV2,.